Listed below are T cell receptor beta chains from one sample, sequenced in a study of shared clonotypes between healthy human individuals. Repertoires were generated with immunoSEQ multiplex PCR, while TCRdb's copy carries only in-frame clones and drops some. The profile shows over 850,000 clones, around 78% of them singletons. What was sequenced was memory CD4+ T cells from PBMCs. The receptors derive from a man between 18 and 29 years old in good health. Some clones in this sample may be carry-over from other donors' samples. The CDR3 runs from the conserved cysteine through the conserved F or W. A D gene is named only where the DNA matches it firmly. Size is omitted from some rows. Given values are once, few, many or a class for expanded clones.

D gene: TRBD2; clone size: few; V gene: TRBV20-1; J gene: TRBJ2-3; CDR3 length: 10; CDR3 DNA: TGCAGTGCGGAGGGAGGGCCGCAGTATTTT; CDR3 protein: CSAEGGPQYF
D gene: .; clone size: .; V gene: TRBV29-1; J gene: TRBJ1-5; CDR3 length: 13; CDR3 DNA: TGCAGCGTTGGTGACAGCTTCAATCAGCCCCAGCATTTT; CDR3 protein: CSVGDSFNQPQHF
D gene: TRBD2; clone size: .; V gene: TRBV5-1; J gene: TRBJ2-5; CDR3 length: 15; CDR3 DNA: TGCGCCAGCAGCTTAAGGACTAGCGGGAGAGAGACCCAGTACTTC; CDR3 protein: CASSLRTSGRETQYF
D gene: TRBD1; clone size: .; V gene: TRBV6-5; J gene: TRBJ1-4; CDR3 length: 16; CDR3 DNA: TGTGCCAGCAGTTGGACAGGGGATAGAACTAATGAAAAACTGTTTTTT; CDR3 protein: CASSWTGDRTNEKLFF
D gene: TRBD1; clone size: .; V gene: TRBV2; J gene: TRBJ1-2; CDR3 length: 13; CDR3 DNA: TGTGCCAGCATGGGGACAGGGGACTATGGCTACACCTTC; CDR3 protein: CASMGTGDYGYTF
D gene: .; clone size: .; V gene: TRBV15; J gene: TRBJ2-1; CDR3 length: 17; CDR3 DNA: TGTGCCACCAGCAGAGATCGGGGGGCCGTCCCCTACAATGAGCAGTTCTTC; CDR3 protein: CATSRDRGAVPYNEQFF
D gene: .; clone size: .; V gene: TRBV2; J gene: TRBJ1-5; CDR3 length: 14; CDR3 DNA: TGTGCCAGGGGCGCTGGGGGGAGGGGGCAGCCCCAGCATTTT; CDR3 protein: CARGAGGRGQPQHF
D gene: .; clone size: .; V gene: TRBV13; J gene: TRBJ1-5; CDR3 length: 15; CDR3 DNA: TGTGCCAGCAGCTTAGGGACAGGAGACGGTCAGCCCCAGCATTTT; CDR3 protein: CASSLGTGDGQPQHF
D gene: .; clone size: once; V gene: TRBV4-1; J gene: TRBJ2-1; CDR3 length: 14; CDR3 DNA: TGCGCCAGCAGCCAACCAATCAAAAGCAATGAGCAGTTCTTC; CDR3 protein: CASSQPIKSNEQFF
D gene: .; clone size: few; V gene: TRBV18; J gene: TRBJ2-3; CDR3 length: 16; CDR3 DNA: TGTGCCAGCTCACCAGAGTACGGTCAAGGCCCAGATACGCAGTATTTT; CDR3 protein: CASSPEYGQGPDTQYF
D gene: TRBD1; clone size: .; V gene: TRBV4-1; J gene: TRBJ1-1; CDR3 length: 16; CDR3 DNA: TGCGCCAGCAGCCAAGATGGAAACAGGGGGCGAACTGAAGCTTTCTTT; CDR3 protein: CASSQDGNRGRTEAFF
D gene: .; clone size: .; V gene: TRBV27; J gene: TRBJ2-3; CDR3 length: 13; CDR3 DNA: TGTGCCAGCAAGGGGGGGAATACAGATACGCAGTATTTT; CDR3 protein: CASKGGNTDTQYF
D gene: .; clone size: .; V gene: TRBV6-1; J gene: TRBJ1-4; CDR3 length: 13; CDR3 DNA: TGTGCCAGCCGACCTAGGGTACGCGAAAAACTGTTTTTT; CDR3 protein: CASRPRVREKLFF
D gene: .; clone size: .; V gene: TRBV2; J gene: TRBJ1-2; CDR3 length: 13; CDR3 DNA: TGTGCCAGCACCGGCAGGTGGAACTATGGCTACACCTTC; CDR3 protein: CASTGRWNYGYTF
D gene: .; clone size: once; V gene: TRBV4-3; J gene: TRBJ1-2; CDR3 length: 14; CDR3 DNA: TGCGCCAGCAGCCAACAGGTCCAGAACTATGGCTACACCTTC; CDR3 protein: CASSQQVQNYGYTF
D gene: .; clone size: once; V gene: TRBV30; J gene: TRBJ1-1; CDR3 length: 12; CDR3 DNA: TGTGCCTGGAGTCAAGGGGTTACTGAAGCTTTCTTT; CDR3 protein: CAWSQGVTEAFF
D gene: TRBD1; clone size: .; V gene: TRBV7-9; J gene: TRBJ2-3; CDR3 length: 14; CDR3 DNA: TGTGCCAGCAGCTTACAGGGGGCAACAGATACGCAGTATTTT; CDR3 protein: CASSLQGATDTQYF
D gene: TRBD1; clone size: .; V gene: TRBV7-2; J gene: TRBJ2-7; CDR3 length: 15; CDR3 DNA: TGTGCCAGCAGCTGGGGACAGGGAAGGGGTTACGAGCAGTACTTC; CDR3 protein: CASSWGQGRGYEQYF
D gene: .; clone size: few; V gene: TRBV5-1; J gene: TRBJ2-7; CDR3 length: 11; CDR3 DNA: TGCGCCAGCAGCTTGATGGAGGAGCAGTACTTC; CDR3 protein: CASSLMEEQYF
D gene: TRBD2; clone size: .; V gene: TRBV28; J gene: TRBJ2-7; CDR3 length: 14; CDR3 DNA: TGTGCCAGCAGTTCCCCGGGACTAGCGGGCGAGCAGTACTTC; CDR3 protein: CASSSPGLAGEQYF
D gene: .; clone size: .; V gene: TRBV11-2; J gene: TRBJ2-7; CDR3 length: 14; CDR3 DNA: TGTGCCAGCAGCTTATTGTCTTCGTCCTACGAGCAGTACTTC; CDR3 protein: CASSLLSSSYEQYF
D gene: .; clone size: .; V gene: TRBV25-1; J gene: TRBJ2-7; CDR3 length: 16; CDR3 DNA: TGTGCCAGCAGTGAATCTACGGCGGTAAGCTCCTACGAGCAGTACTTC; CDR3 protein: CASSESTAVSSYEQYF
D gene: TRBD1; clone size: .; V gene: TRBV7-2; J gene: TRBJ2-7; CDR3 length: 15; CDR3 DNA: TGTGCCAGCAGCAAGGGACAGGGTAAGGCCTACGAGCAGTACTTC; CDR3 protein: CASSKGQGKAYEQYF
D gene: TRBD2; clone size: .; V gene: TRBV7-3; J gene: TRBJ2-2; CDR3 length: 17; CDR3 DNA: TGTGCCAGCAGCCCGACTAGCGGAGCTAGAGGAGCCGGGGAGCTGTTTTTT; CDR3 protein: CASSPTSGARGAGELFF
D gene: .; clone size: .; V gene: TRBV28; J gene: TRBJ1-2; CDR3 length: 12; CDR3 DNA: TGTGCCAGCACCTCAGGTTCCTATGGCTACACCTTC; CDR3 protein: CASTSGSYGYTF
D gene: .; clone size: .; V gene: TRBV4-3; J gene: TRBJ2-1; CDR3 length: 11; CDR3 DNA: TGCGCCAGCAGCGCGGCGGATGAGCAGTTCTTC; CDR3 protein: CASSAADEQFF
D gene: .; clone size: few; V gene: TRBV18; J gene: TRBJ2-2; CDR3 length: 14; CDR3 DNA: TGTGCCAGCTCACCACCGCCGAACACCGGGGAGCTGTTTTTT; CDR3 protein: CASSPPPNTGELFF
D gene: .; clone size: .; V gene: TRBV2; J gene: TRBJ1-5; CDR3 length: 13; CDR3 DNA: TGTGCCAGCAGTGTTGAGAGCAATCAGCCCCAGCATTTT; CDR3 protein: CASSVESNQPQHF
D gene: .; clone size: .; V gene: TRBV9; J gene: TRBJ1-3; CDR3 length: 16; CDR3 DNA: TGTGCCAGCAGCGTAGCCGGCGGCCGGAATGGAAACACCATATATTTT; CDR3 protein: CASSVAGGRNGNTIYF
D gene: .; clone size: .; V gene: TRBV29-1; J gene: TRBJ2-5; CDR3 length: 13; CDR3 DNA: TGCAGCGTTGTGGGGCTAGCTCAAGAGACCCAGTACTTC; CDR3 protein: CSVVGLAQETQYF
D gene: .; clone size: many; V gene: TRBV18; J gene: TRBJ2-5; CDR3 length: 15; CDR3 DNA: TGTGCCAGCTCACCACGGGAAGCTTCAGGAGAGACCCAGTACTTC; CDR3 protein: CASSPREASGETQYF
D gene: .; clone size: .; V gene: TRBV14; J gene: TRBJ2-1; CDR3 length: 14; CDR3 DNA: TGTGCCAGCAGCCAAGGTCTAGCGAGCGGTGAGCAGTTCTTC; CDR3 protein: CASSQGLASGEQFF
D gene: TRBD1; clone size: few; V gene: TRBV6-1; J gene: TRBJ2-7; CDR3 length: 14; CDR3 DNA: TGTGCCAGCATTGCGTCGGACAGGGACTACGAGCAGTACTTC; CDR3 protein: CASIASDRDYEQYF
D gene: TRBD1; clone size: once; V gene: TRBV6-1; J gene: TRBJ1-6; CDR3 length: 14; CDR3 DNA: TGTGCCAGCAGTAGACAGGGGTTGAATTCACCCCTCCACTTT; CDR3 protein: CASSRQGLNSPLHF
D gene: .; clone size: .; V gene: TRBV28; J gene: TRBJ2-2; CDR3 length: 15; CDR3 DNA: TGTGCCAGCCGCCACCCCGGCTCATACGTCGGGGAGCTGTTTTTT; CDR3 protein: CASRHPGSYVGELFF
D gene: .; clone size: .; V gene: TRBV28; J gene: TRBJ2-7; CDR3 length: 13; CDR3 DNA: TGTGCCAGCAGGATCCAGCGGTCCTACGAGCAGTACTTC; CDR3 protein: CASRIQRSYEQYF
D gene: TRBD1; clone size: .; V gene: TRBV5-1; J gene: TRBJ2-7; CDR3 length: 15; CDR3 DNA: TGCGCCAGCAGCTTCGGGACAGGGTATTCGTACGAGCAGTACTTC; CDR3 protein: CASSFGTGYSYEQYF
D gene: .; clone size: few; V gene: TRBV5-6; J gene: TRBJ2-5; CDR3 length: 14; CDR3 DNA: TGTGCCAGCAGCTTTGGGGGGCGTGTGGAGACCCAGTACTTC; CDR3 protein: CASSFGGRVETQYF
D gene: TRBD2; clone size: .; V gene: TRBV4-2; J gene: TRBJ2-4; CDR3 length: 17; CDR3 DNA: TGTGCCAGCAGCCTGGGGACTAGCGGGGGCCATTTAGACATTCAGTACTTC; CDR3 protein: CASSLGTSGGHLDIQYF
D gene: TRBD2; clone size: .; V gene: TRBV11-2; J gene: TRBJ2-1; CDR3 length: 15; CDR3 DNA: TGTGCCAGCAGCTTCACTAGCGGAGCTTACAATGAGCAGTTCTTC; CDR3 protein: CASSFTSGAYNEQFF
D gene: .; clone size: .; V gene: TRBV2; J gene: TRBJ2-5; CDR3 length: 14; CDR3 DNA: TGTGCCAGCATTCGGACCTTCCCCGGAGAGACCCAGTACTTC; CDR3 protein: CASIRTFPGETQYF
D gene: TRBD2; clone size: .; V gene: TRBV5-5; J gene: TRBJ2-7; CDR3 length: 14; CDR3 DNA: TGTGCCAGCAGACCAGCGGGAGGGCCAGTCGAGCAGTACTTC; CDR3 protein: CASRPAGGPVEQYF
D gene: TRBD2; clone size: .; V gene: TRBV5-5; J gene: TRBJ2-5; CDR3 length: 15; CDR3 DNA: TGTGCCAGCAGACGGACTAGCGGGATTCAAGAGACCCAGTACTTC; CDR3 protein: CASRRTSGIQETQYF
D gene: TRBD2; clone size: .; V gene: TRBV7-8; J gene: TRBJ2-2; CDR3 length: 18; CDR3 DNA: TGTGCCAGCAGCTTGACTAGCGGGAGGGCCAGGTACACCGGGGAGCTGTTTTTT; CDR3 protein: CASSLTSGRARYTGELFF
D gene: .; clone size: few; V gene: TRBV5-1; J gene: TRBJ1-1; CDR3 length: 15; CDR3 DNA: TGCGCCAGCAGCTTGGTATCAGTTATGAACACTGAAGCTTTCTTT; CDR3 protein: CASSLVSVMNTEAFF
D gene: TRBD1; clone size: .; V gene: TRBV30; J gene: TRBJ1-2; CDR3 length: 14; CDR3 DNA: TGTGCCTGGACCCTGGGGACAGGGGGCTCTGGCTACACCTTC; CDR3 protein: CAWTLGTGGSGYTF